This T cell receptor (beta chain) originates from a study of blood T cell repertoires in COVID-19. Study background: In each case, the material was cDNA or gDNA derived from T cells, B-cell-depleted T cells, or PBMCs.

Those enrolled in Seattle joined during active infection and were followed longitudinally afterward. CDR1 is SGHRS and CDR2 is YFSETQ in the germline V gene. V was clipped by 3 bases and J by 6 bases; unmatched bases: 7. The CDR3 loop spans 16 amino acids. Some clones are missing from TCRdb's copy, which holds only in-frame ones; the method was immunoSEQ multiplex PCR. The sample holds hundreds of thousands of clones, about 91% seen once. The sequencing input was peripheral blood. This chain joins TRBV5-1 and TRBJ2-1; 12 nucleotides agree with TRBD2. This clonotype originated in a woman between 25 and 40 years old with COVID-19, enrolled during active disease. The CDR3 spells CASSSSTSGGTNEQFF. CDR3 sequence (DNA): TGCGCCAGCAGCTCCTCCACTAGCGGGGGGACCAATGAGCAGTTCTTC.